The rows below give T cell receptor beta chains drawn from one sample of a study of blood T cell repertoires in COVID-19. Only in-frame clones appear in the TCRdb table, and some are missing; sequencing was by immunoSEQ multiplex PCR. The sample includes under 450,000 clones, roughly nine tenths seen only once; the top ten take 0.8% to 0.9%. Material: PBMCs or T cells enriched from blood (not recorded which). The receptors were gathered from a woman in her thirties or forties who had been exposed to COVID-19. CDR3s include the opening cysteine and the closing phenylalanine or tryptophan. The D gene is left open where the match is weak. Clone size is shown for a subset of rows, as once, few, many or a class of expanded clone.

D gene | clone size | J gene | V gene | CDR3 protein | CDR3 DNA
. | . | TRBJ2-7 | TRBV7-2 | CASSLAGSSLTYEQYF | TGTGCCAGCAGCTTAGCGGGGAGCTCATTAACCTACGAGCAGTACTTC
TRBD1 | . | TRBJ1-2 | TRBV20-1 | CSASGTTGGGYTF | TGCAGTGCTAGTGGAACGACAGGGGGCGGCTACACCTTC
TRBD1 | . | TRBJ1-3 | TRBV11-2 | CASSWTGGNTIYF | TGTGCCAGCAGCTGGACAGGCGGAAACACCATATATTTT
. | once | TRBJ2-1 | TRBV29-1 | CSAETVYNEQFF | TGCAGCGCCGAGACAGTTTACAATGAGCAGTTCTTC
TRBD1 | . | TRBJ1-5 | TRBV27 | CASSTTGGNQPQHF | TGTGCCAGCAGCACCACAGGGGGCAATCAGCCCCAGCATTTT
TRBD1 | . | TRBJ2-3 | TRBV29-1 | CSVVDRGAVDTQYF | TGCAGCGTTGTAGACAGGGGAGCGGTAGATACGCAGTATTTT
TRBD1 | . | TRBJ2-1 | TRBV12-5 | CASGLVPSHRVRDRGYNEQFF | TGTGCTAGTGGTTTGGTACCCTCCCACCGCGTGAGGGACAGGGGCTACAATGAGCAGTTCTTC
TRBD1 | . | TRBJ1-4 | TRBV7-6 | CASSKTRTGTGALATNEKLFF | TGTGCCAGCAGCAAGACCCGGACCGGGACAGGGGCGCTGGCAACTAATGAAAAACTGTTTTTT
TRBD1 | . | TRBJ1-2 | TRBV24-1 | CATSDFGTGGADGYGYTF | TGTGCCACCAGTGATTTCGGGACAGGGGGCGCCGATGGCTATGGCTACACCTTC
TRBD1 | . | TRBJ1-4 | TRBV6-1 | CASSEDEGARDEKLFF | TGTGCCAGCAGTGAAGATGAGGGGGCGCGGGACGAAAAACTGTTTTTT
. | . | TRBJ1-3 | TRBV12-3/TRBV12-4 | CASRNQGNTIYF | TGTGCCAGCAGAAATCAGGGAAACACCATATATTTT
TRBD1 | . | TRBJ1-4 | TRBV30 | CAWSGYRGGGTNEKLFF | TGTGCCTGGAGTGGGTACAGGGGAGGTGGAACTAATGAAAAACTGTTTTTT
. | . | TRBJ2-2 | TRBV5-1 | CASREGAITGELFF | TGCGCCAGCAGGGAGGGGGCAATCACCGGGGAGCTGTTTTTT
. | few | TRBJ1-4 | TRBV24-1 | CATSPGLATNEKLFF | TGTGCCACCAGTCCCGGGTTAGCAACTAATGAAAAACTGTTTTTT
TRBD1 | . | TRBJ2-7 | TRBV9 | CASSVDVATGGREQYF | TGTGCCAGCAGCGTAGACGTGGCGACAGGGGGACGCGAGCAGTACTTC
. | . | TRBJ1-2 | TRBV6-1 | CASSEARGFAYGYTF | TGTGCCAGCAGTGAAGCGAGAGGGTTCGCTTATGGCTACACCTTC
. | . | TRBJ2-3 | TRBV11-3 | CASSPSRGEDTQYF | TGTGCCAGCAGCCCATCCAGGGGGGAGGATACGCAGTATTTT
TRBD1 | . | TRBJ2-6 | TRBV5-1 | CASSSRDRGLSGANVLTF | TGCGCCAGCAGCTCCCGGGACAGGGGGCTTTCTGGGGCCAACGTCCTGACTTTC
TRBD2 | . | TRBJ2-7 | TRBV10-3 | CATRTSGGVPVIEQYF | TGTGCCACTAGGACTAGCGGGGGGGTTCCGGTGATCGAGCAGTACTTC
. | . | TRBJ1-1 | TRBV2 | CASSERGVNTEAFF | TGTGCCAGCAGTGAACGGGGGGTGAACACTGAAGCTTTCTTT
. | . | TRBJ1-2 | TRBV15 | CATSRVGTFNYGYTF | TGTGCCACCAGCAGAGTAGGGACTTTTAACTATGGCTACACCTTC
TRBD1 | few | TRBJ2-7 | TRBV15 | CATSDPGQGYEQYF | TGTGCCACCAGCGACCCGGGACAGGGCTACGAGCAGTACTTC
. | . | TRBJ2-7 | TRBV30 | CAWRGQAYEQYF | TGTGCCTGGAGGGGGCAGGCCTACGAGCAGTACTTC
. | . | TRBJ1-1 | TRBV2 | CASNVGGGTEAFF | TGTGCCAGCAACGTGGGCGGGGGGACTGAAGCTTTCTTT
TRBD2 | . | TRBJ2-3 | TRBV7-2 | CASSLEVAGGGDTQYF | TGTGCCAGCAGCTTAGAGGTAGCGGGAGGGGGAGATACGCAGTATTTT
. | . | TRBJ2-7 | TRBV11-3 | CASSPRGADSYEQYF | TGTGCCAGCAGCCCGCGAGGCGCGGATTCCTACGAGCAGTACTTC
. | few | TRBJ1-2 | TRBV7-2 | CASSSGISGAGGYTF | TGTGCCAGCAGCTCCGGAATCTCAGGGGCCGGCGGCTACACCTTC
. | . | TRBJ1-4 | TRBV21-1 | CASSSPTSGEDEKLFF | TGTGCCAGCAGCTCTCCGACGTCCGGGGAGGATGAAAAACTGTTTTTT
. | . | TRBJ1-5 | TRBV6-5 | CASSSHRQYQPQHF | TGTGCCAGCAGTTCCCACCGTCAGTATCAGCCCCAGCATTTT
. | . | TRBJ1-5 | TRBV18 | CASSDSSNQPQHF | TGTGCCAGCTCCGACAGTAGCAATCAGCCCCAGCATTTT
. | . | TRBJ2-7 | TRBV2 | CASRRRGSYEQYF | TGTGCCAGCAGGAGACGGGGCTCCTACGAGCAGTACTTC
. | . | TRBJ2-7 | TRBV9 | CASSVGYSSYEQYF | TGTGCCAGCAGCGTAGGGTACAGCTCCTACGAGCAGTACTTC